The table lists the clone carrying this T cell receptor beta chain with many counts. Its antigen is currently unknown. This record comes from a study of CD8 T cells in ankylosing spondylitis. The TCR beta libraries were generated through quantitative 5'-RACE incorporating molecular barcodes. TCRdb passed the 5' RACE reads through MiXCR, listing each CDR3 protein once. The table has fewer than 500,000 distinct CDR3 sequences, more than 20% seen once. General study points: Reportedly, matched ankylosing spondylitis synovial fluid was significantly enriched for disease-linked clones. In synovial fluid and blood from reactive arthritis, some motif variants were previously reported. What appeared characteristic of ankylosing spondylitis blood was a TCR beta motif of fewer than ten highly homologous variants.

Germline CDR1 and CDR2: DFQATT and SNEGSKA (reference sequence). Germline trimming cut 5 bases from V and 2 bases from J; bases unmatched to any gene: 6. The CDR3 is 15 residues long. This chain connects TRBV20-1 to TRBJ2-7; 13 bases line up with TRBD2. The TCR comes from a male donor with ankylosing spondylitis. Sequencing was carried out using blood, either unsorted or a sorted T cell fraction (not recorded which). CDR3 coding DNA: TGCAGTGCTCAAAAAGGGACTAGCGGGACCTACGAGCAGTACTTC. Amino acid sequence: CSAQKGTSGTYEQYF.